The source of this TCR beta chain is a study of shared clonotypes between healthy human individuals. About the study: The plates for each donor numbered three CD4 naive, three CD4 memory, two CD8 naive and one CD8 memory.

The genomic DNA of each subset was split evenly across several immunoSEQ plates. Method: immunoSEQ multiplex PCR; TCRdb's copy keeps in-frame clones and lacks some. There are over 2 million clones in the sample; just under 95% occur only once, and approximately 0.39% lies in the top ten. This clone was counted a few times. Germline-derived CDR1 and CDR2 are MDHEN and SYDVKM. The CDR3 is made up of 13 amino acids. The V end lost 7 bases, the J end lost 4 bases, and 13 bases lay between the germline ends. The source of this sequence is a man aged 18 to 30 in good health. Some clones in this sample may be carry-over from other donors' samples. The V call is TRBV28, the J call TRBJ1-2; D might be TRBD1 (5 bases). Sequenced input: naive CD4+ T cells from PBMCs. Subset: CD45RA+ positively selected. The CDR3 loop reads CASTQGQFYGYTF. The CDR3 bases are TGTGCCAGCACTCAGGGCCAATTCTATGGCTACACCTTC.